These 12 T cell receptor beta chains came from one sample sequenced in a study of T cell responses to AZD1222 COVID-19 vaccine. Clones were read by immunoSEQ multiplex PCR, and TCRdb kept only the in-frame ones, dropping some. The sample comprises over 100,000 clones, about nine tenths of which are singletons, and 20% to 25% rests with the top ten. The sequencing here drew on peripheral blood, taken on day 0 of AZD1222 vaccination. Receptors were obtained from an adult in good health.

The chain uses TRBV6-8 and TRBJ2-5; 9 nucleotides match TRBD1. Germline assignment: CDR1 MNHGY and CDR2 SAAAGT. The CDR3 consists of 14 residues. The J segment lost 1 base and the V segment lost 7 bases, leaving 4 bases of the junction unmatched. The CDR3 loop reads CASNRGLSQETQYF. CDR3 nucleotides: TGTGCCAGCAACAGGGGGCTTAGCCAAGAGACCCAGTACTTC.

V gene TRBV5-1 combines with J gene TRBJ1-1, with 7 bases that match TRBD1. The germline gives CDR1 SGHRS, CDR2 YFSETQ. Germline trimming cut 4 bases from V and 0 bases from J; bases unmatched to any gene: 6. This CDR3 spans 15 amino acids. The CDR3 loop reads CASSPGGAMNTEAFF. CDR3 nucleotide sequence: TGCGCCAGCAGCCCAGGGGGAGCCATGAACACTGAAGCTTTCTTT.

J is TRBJ2-7 and V is TRBV21-1; TRBD1 reflects the table's D call only, with no check against the DNA. TRBV21-1 is given as a pseudogene. This CDR3 has 18 amino acids. The CDR3 DNA is TGTGCCAGCAGCAAAGGTATGGGCTGGGCAGAATACTCCTACGAGCAGTACTTC. Residues: CASSKGMGWAEYSYEQYF.

The V gene is TRBV5-1, the J gene TRBJ2-7; no reliable D call. V shed 2 bases and J shed 2 bases, with 14 bases lying between them. The length of the CDR3 is 15 residues. Germline V gene lookup returns CDR1 SGHRS and CDR2 YFSETQ. The CDR3 reads CASSFIGQFPYEQYF. The DNA of the CDR3 is TGCGCCAGCAGCTTTATTGGGCAATTTCCCTACGAGCAGTACTTC.

The chain carries TRBV4-1 and TRBJ1-2, with 7 bases fitting TRBD1. Germline CDR1 MGHRA, CDR2 YSYEKL. V lost 2 bases, J lost 4 bases, and 7 bases stayed unmatched. The CDR3 loop spans 15 amino acids. The DNA of the CDR3 is TGCGCCAGCAGCCAACACACAGGGGATGGCTATGGCTACACCTTC. The encoded protein is CASSQHTGDGYGYTF.

The rearrangement uses TRBV20-1 and TRBJ1-2; 7 bases align to TRBD1. The V segment lost 3 bases and the J segment 6 bases; nucleotides outside the gene matches: 1. Germline CDR1 is DFQATT and CDR2 is SNEGSKA (reference sequence). The CDR3 runs 11 residues. The CDR3 DNA is TGCAGTGCTAGTACAGGGGATGGCTACACCTTC. Protein sequence: CSASTGDGYTF.

The gene calls are TRBV6-6 and TRBJ2-7; 8 nucleotides align to TRBD1. The ends lost 5 bases at V and 6 bases at J; junction bases unmatched: 3. CDR1 is MNHNY, CDR2 SVGAGI, per germline (reference sequence). There are 12 residues in the CDR3. CDR3 sequence (DNA): TGTGCCAGCAGTACAACAGGGGGCGAGCAGTACTTC. Translated, it gives CASSTTGGEQYF.

This CDR3 is CASSHLGLLNNPGELFF. As DNA, the CDR3 is TGTGCCAGCAGCCATCTGGGACTTCTTAATAATCCCGGGGAGCTGTTTTTT. The chain combines TRBV3-1 (or the pseudogene TRBV3-2) with TRBJ2-2; D possibly corresponds to TRBD2 (6 bases). The ends were cut back, 3 bases at V and 6 bases at J, with 20 bases in the middle. Germline V gene sequence: CDR1 LGHDT, CDR2 YNNKEL (reference sequence). The CDR3 length is 17 residues.

The rearrangement joins TRBV6-5 to TRBJ2-7, with 7 bases matching TRBD2. The ends lost 7 bases at V and 0 bases at J; junction bases unmatched: 3. Germline CDR1 is MNHEY and CDR2 is SVGAGI. CDR3 length: 13 residues. The DNA of the CDR3 is TGTGCCAGCATCCGGGACTACTCCTACGAGCAGTACTTC. It is translated as CASIRDYSYEQYF.

The chain employs TRBV6-1 and TRBJ2-6; no definite D call. Trimming took off 0 bases at V and 14 bases at J, with 20 bases between the two ends. This CDR3 has 16 residues. From germline, CDR1 is MNHNS and CDR2 SASEGT. Here the CDR3 reads CASSEALARSSILLTF. The CDR3 DNA sequence: TGTGCCAGCAGTGAAGCGTTAGCTCGATCCTCGATTCTCCTGACTTTC.

The chain combines TRBV28 with TRBJ1-5; no clear D gene. With 8 bases removed from V and 2 bases from J, the gap between germline ends came to 10 bases. This CDR3 is built from 13 residues. Germline V CDR1 and CDR2: MDHEN, SYDVKM. The CDR3, as DNA: TGTGCCAGCTGTCCGTTGGGCAATCAGCCCCAGCATTTT. It translates to CASCPLGNQPQHF.

The chain carries TRBV7-3 and TRBJ2-7; 8 bases fit TRBD1. The CDR3 runs to 15 residues. V shed 1 base and J 0 bases; nucleotides not matched to a gene: 2. Germline V gene lookup returns CDR1 SGHTA and CDR2 FQGTGA. The CDR3 nucleotides read TGTGCCAGCAGCTTAAGCAGGGGGCCCTCCTACGAGCAGTACTTC. As protein: CASSLSRGPSYEQYF.